This passage covers 5 T cell receptor beta chains from one sample sequenced in a study of OX40 agonist ivuxolimab in advanced cancers. The data were produced by immunoSEQ multiplex PCR, yet TCRdb's version contains in-frame clones alone and is incomplete. The table has approximately 74,000 clones, 65% to 80% seen once. The sequences come from CD4+ or CD8+ T cells sorted from blood, collected in a trial of the OX40 agonist ivuxolimab. Receptors originate from an adult with an advanced solid tumor such as melanoma, head and neck, liver or kidney cancer.

The chain carries TRBV4-1 and TRBJ1-6, with no clear D. V was clipped by 0 bases and J by 6 bases, with 9 bases between them. Germline loops: CDR1 MGHRA, CDR2 YSYEKL. CDR3 length: 15 residues. CDR3 residues: CASSQDGHVNSPLHF. In DNA, the CDR3 is TGCGCCAGCAGCCAAGATGGCCACGTTAATTCACCCCTCCACTTT.

This rearrangement joins TRBV29-1 to TRBJ2-3; D gene uncertain. With 7 bases removed from V and 4 bases from J, the gap between germline ends came to 9 bases. Germline V gives CDR1 SQVTM, CDR2 ANQGSEA. This CDR3 comprises 11 residues. The CDR3 region has the DNA TGCAGCGCCGCCGCCCCAGATACGCAGTATTTT. Amino acid sequence: CSAAAPDTQYF.

The rearrangement uses TRBV28 and TRBJ1-1, with a tentative D call TRBD1 (6 bases). V was pared by 2 bases and J by 6 bases, with 10 bases between. The CDR3 spans 13 residues. Germline V CDR1 and CDR2: MDHEN, SYDVKM. CDR3 region: CASSLRGASEAFF. As DNA, the CDR3 is TGTGCCAGCAGTTTAAGGGGGGCTTCTGAAGCTTTCTTT.

The chain employs TRBV6-1 and TRBJ2-5, with TRBD2 matching 8 bases. The CDR3 contains 15 residues. Germline CDR1 and CDR2: MNHNS and SASEGT. The V and J ends lost 6 bases and 1 base, in that order; junction bases with no gene match: 7. CDR3 sequence (DNA): TGTGCCAGCAGACCGGGACTAGGTCGCCAAGAGACCCAGTACTTC. It yields the protein CASRPGLGRQETQYF.

The V call is TRBV11-2, the J call TRBJ2-4; D could derive from TRBD1 or TRBD2 (7 bases each). CDR1 is SGHAT and CDR2 is FQNNGV in the germline V gene. This CDR3 is built from 13 residues. V was clipped by 4 bases and J by 7 bases, with 11 bases between them. The CDR3 DNA is TGTGCCAGCAGCTCAGGGGGAGGGAACATTCAGTACTTC. Its protein is CASSSGGGNIQYF.